One T cell receptor beta chain is described in this entry. Recovery among Cohort 3 donors was established by two negative PCRs, clearance, or symptom resolution. CDR1 is ENHRY, CDR2 SYGVKD, per germline. The V gene end was trimmed by 2 bases and the J gene end by 6 bases; junction bases not matched to a gene: 15. The CDR3 sequence is 17 residues long. These data belong to a study of blood T cell repertoires in COVID-19. Study-level background: T cells, B-cell-depleted T cells, or PBMCs provided the cDNA or gDNA that served as material.

Libraries were prepared by immunoSEQ multiplex PCR; TCRdb keeps only in-frame clonotypes and omits some of them. The repertoire consists of approximately 390,000 clones, with approximately 87% occurring once and the leading ten covering roughly 9.4%. V usage is TRBV10-3 and J usage is TRBJ2-5; TRBD2 agrees at 7 bases. This receptor was obtained from a woman aged 50 to 65 who had recovered from COVID-19. Material for sequencing was PBMCs or T cells enriched from blood (not recorded which). The CDR3 here is CAISEGTTGAQSKTQYF. CDR3 sequence (DNA): TGTGCCATCAGTGAGGGGACTACCGGGGCACAGTCGAAGACCCAGTACTTC.